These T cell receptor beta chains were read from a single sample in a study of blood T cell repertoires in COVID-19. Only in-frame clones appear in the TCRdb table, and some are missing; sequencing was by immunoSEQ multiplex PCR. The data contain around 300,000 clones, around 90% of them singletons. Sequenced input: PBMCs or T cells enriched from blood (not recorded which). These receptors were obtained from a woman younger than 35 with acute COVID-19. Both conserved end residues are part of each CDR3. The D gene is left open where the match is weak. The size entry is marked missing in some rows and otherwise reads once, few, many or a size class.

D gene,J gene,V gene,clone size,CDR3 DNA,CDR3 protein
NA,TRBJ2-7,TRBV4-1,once,TGCGCCAGCAGCCCGGGGTACGAGCAGTACTTC,CASSPGYEQYF
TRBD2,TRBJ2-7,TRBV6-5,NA,TGTGCCAGCAAAGCGGGGGCTAGCGGCTCCTACGAGCAGTACTTC,CASKAGASGSYEQYF
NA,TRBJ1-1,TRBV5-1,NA,TGCGCCAGCAGCTTGGTTCCGGGTGGCCAAATGAACACTGAAGCTTTCTTT,CASSLVPGGQMNTEAFF
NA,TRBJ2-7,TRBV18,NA,TGTGCCAGCTCACCAGCGGTAAAATCTTACGAGCAGTACTTC,CASSPAVKSYEQYF
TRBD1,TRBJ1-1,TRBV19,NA,TGTGCCAGTAGTATAGATCGGGGGACAGCGAACACTGAAGCTTTCTTT,CASSIDRGTANTEAFF
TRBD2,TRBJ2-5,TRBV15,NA,TGTGCCACCAGCAGAGACACTTTACTAGCGGGAGTGGGGACCCAGTACTTC,CATSRDTLLAGVGTQYF
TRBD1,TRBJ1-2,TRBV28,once,TGTGCCAGCAGTCAACCGAGACAGGGGGCTGGTGGCTACACCTTC,CASSQPRQGAGGYTF
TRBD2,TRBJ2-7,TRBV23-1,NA,TGCGCCAGCAGTCACCCCCCGCTAAAGCGGGACCCATGGTACGAGCAGTACTTC,CASSHPPLKRDPWYEQYF
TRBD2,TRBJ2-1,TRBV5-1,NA,TGCGCCAGCAGCTCACGCAGGGCGTTGGGGGGGTACAATGAGCAGTTCTTC,CASSSRRALGGYNEQFF
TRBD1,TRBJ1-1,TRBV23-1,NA,TGCGCCAGCAGTCACCAAAAGGACAGGGGGCGGGGGAACACTGAAGCTTTCTTT,CASSHQKDRGRGNTEAFF
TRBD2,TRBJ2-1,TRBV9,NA,TGTGCCAGCAGCGTAGCTGGGCTAGCGGGAGGGAGGGACTCCTACAATGAGCAGTTCTTC,CASSVAGLAGGRDSYNEQFF
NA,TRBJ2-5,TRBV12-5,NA,TGTGCTAGTGGTTTGGTCCCAGATGGGGCCACAGGTTCAGAGACCCAGTACTTC,CASGLVPDGATGSETQYF
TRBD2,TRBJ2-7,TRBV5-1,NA,TGCGCCAGCAGCCCCTACGTGACTAGCGGGAGGGTTCCCGAGCAGTACTTC,CASSPYVTSGRVPEQYF
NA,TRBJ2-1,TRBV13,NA,TGTGCCAGCAGCTTAGGCCTAAGTGGGACTCCGATCAATGAGCAGTTCTTC,CASSLGLSGTPINEQFF
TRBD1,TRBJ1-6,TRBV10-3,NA,TGTGCCATCAGTGGGACAGGAAATTCACCCCTCCACTTT,CAISGTGNSPLHF
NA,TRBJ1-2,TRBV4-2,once,TGTGCCAGCAGCCAAGATCTTGGCACCGCCCTTGGCTACACCTTC,CASSQDLGTALGYTF
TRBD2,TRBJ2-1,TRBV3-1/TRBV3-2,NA,TGTGCCAGCAGCCAAGGCGTCATACTAGCGGGAGCAAATGAGCAGTTCTTC,CASSQGVILAGANEQFF
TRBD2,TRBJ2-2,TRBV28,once,TGTGCCAGCAATCTAGCGGGAGGCTCCGGGGAGCTGTTTTTT,CASNLAGGSGELFF
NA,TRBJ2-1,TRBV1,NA,TGCACCAAAACTGAAGGACTATCTTACAATGAGCAGTTCTTC,CTKTEGLSYNEQFF
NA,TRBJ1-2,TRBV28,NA,TGTGCCAGCACCCGGGTCCTTGACTATGGCTACACCTTC,CASTRVLDYGYTF
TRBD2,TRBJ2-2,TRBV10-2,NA,TGCGCCAGCAGTGAGTCGTTTAACCTAGCGGGATTGTCAGGGGAGCTGTTTTTT,CASSESFNLAGLSGELFF
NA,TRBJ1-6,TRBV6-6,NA,TGTGCCAGCAGTTCGCCAGGGAATAATTCACCCCTCCACTTT,CASSSPGNNSPLHF